Following are 22 T cell receptor beta chains from one sample sequenced in a study of T cell changes during pregnancy in multiple sclerosis. The method was immunoSEQ multiplex PCR; TCRdb's version includes in-frame clones alone and lacks a portion of them. The table includes approximately 64,000 clones, around 92% detected once. Here the sequenced sample was peripheral blood, taken in the first trimester of pregnancy. These receptors came from a female donor with multiple sclerosis, enrolled in a pregnancy study.

The CDR3, as DNA: TGTGCCAGCAGCCAAGATAGCGCGGGAGGGCCCTCCTACGAGCAGTACTTC. Its translation is CASSQDSAGGPSYEQYF. The chain recombines TRBV4-2 with TRBJ2-7, with TRBD2 identical over 9 bases. This CDR3 comprises 17 residues. The V gene end was trimmed by 0 bases and the J gene end by 0 bases; junction bases not matched to a gene: 6. The germline CDR1 and CDR2 sequences are LGHNA and YNFKEQ.

The chain has TRBV27 and TRBJ2-7; tentative D call: TRBD1 (5 bases). Trimming removed 5 bases at V and 3 bases at J, with 14 bases between. CDR3 size: 14 residues. Germline V gene lookup returns CDR1 MNHEY and CDR2 SMNVEV (reference sequence). The CDR3, as DNA: TGTGCCAGCAGTGAACAGGAACGACTCTACGAGCAGTACTTC. Translated: CASSEQERLYEQYF.

This sequence joins TRBV28 and TRBJ2-7, with 7 positions matching TRBD2. J was trimmed by 6 bases and V by 4 bases; bases with no gene match: 9. CDR1 MDHEN and CDR2 SYDVKM come from the germline V gene. This CDR3 spans 14 amino acids. In DNA, the CDR3 is TGTGCCAGCAGTTGGGGGGGAGGGTTCGGCGAGCAGTACTTC. Translation gives CASSWGGGFGEQYF.

The chain uses TRBV11-3 and TRBJ2-7; D call uncertain. This CDR3 region has 13 residues. V was trimmed by 0 bases and J by 6 bases, leaving 9 bases between them. The germline gives CDR1 SGHNT, CDR2 YENEEA. CDR3 loop: CASSLDLTVEQYF. In nucleotides, the CDR3 is TGTGCCAGCAGCTTAGATCTCACGGTCGAGCAGTACTTC.

The V gene is TRBV9, the J gene TRBJ2-1; no definite D call. Germline CDR1 and CDR2: SGDLS and YYNGEE. This CDR3 is built from 13 residues. V shed 2 bases and J shed 5 bases, with 8 bases lying between them. CDR3: CASSVSIHNEQFF. DNA for the CDR3: TGTGCCAGCAGCGTTAGTATCCACAATGAGCAGTTCTTC.

This clone showed up just once. The V call is TRBV11-2, the J call TRBJ1-1; 7 bases match TRBD1. The CDR3 loop spans 12 amino acids. Germline lookup yields CDR1 SGHAT and CDR2 FQNNGV. Trimming removed 5 bases from V and 10 bases from J; junction bases left unmatched: 7. CDR3 region: CASSEQGFGAFF. The CDR3 DNA is TGTGCCAGCAGCGAACAGGGGTTTGGAGCTTTCTTT.

The V and J genes are TRBV19 and TRBJ2-3, with TRBD1 matching over 9 bases. Germline CDR1 is LNHDA and CDR2 is SQIVND (reference sequence). CDR3 length equals 15 residues. J was trimmed by 3 bases and V by 5 bases; bases with no gene match: 6. This CDR3 reads CASSRDRVGTDTQYF. CDR3 DNA sequence: TGTGCCAGTAGTCGGGACAGGGTCGGGACAGATACGCAGTATTTT.

This chain links TRBV19 with TRBJ2-7; 10 nucleotides match TRBD1. The CDR3 sequence is 14 residues long. The V gene's germline CDR1 is LNHDA and CDR2 SQIVND (reference sequence). With V trimmed by 3 bases and J by 2 bases, 1 base remained unmatched. In nucleotides, the CDR3 is TGTGCCAGTAGTATCGGACAGGGGGCCTACGAGCAGTACTTC. Residues: CASSIGQGAYEQYF.

The V and J genes are TRBV28 and TRBJ2-7; the D gene is possibly TRBD1 (5 bases). This CDR3 spans 13 amino acids. The germline gives CDR1 MDHEN, CDR2 SYDVKM. V was pared by 6 bases and J by 7 bases, with 16 bases between. The CDR3 region is CASRGSGSREQYF. The CDR3 DNA is TGTGCCAGCAGAGGATCAGGGTCGCGAGAGCAGTACTTC. Full variable domain (remainder filled in from reference TRBV28 and TRBJ2-7): DVKVTQSSRYLVKRTGEKVFLECVQDMDHENMFWYRQDPGLGLRLIYFSYDVKMKEKGDIPEGYSVSREKKERFSLILESASTNQTSMYLCASRGSGSREQYFGPGTRLTVT.

In this sample, this clone turned up once. CDR3 nucleotide sequence: TGTGCCAGCAGCCTAGGGCTAGCGGGAGTCGCTACGCAGTATTTT. Encoded protein: CASSLGLAGVATQYF. The chain is built from TRBV11-3 and TRBJ2-3, with TRBD2 matching over 10 bases. Trimming removed 5 bases from V and 8 bases from J; junction bases left unmatched: 10. CDR3 length: 15 residues. Germline assignment: CDR1 SGHNT and CDR2 YENEEA.

The CDR3 sequence: CASSPILAVSTDTQYF. In DNA, the CDR3 is TGTGCCAGCAGCCCTATACTAGCGGTTAGCACAGATACGCAGTATTTT. J is TRBJ2-3 and V is TRBV7-6; 8 positions agree with TRBD2. The CDR3 has 16 residues. The ends lost 5 bases at V and 0 bases at J; junction bases unmatched: 7. Germline-derived CDR1 and CDR2 are SGHVS and FNYEAQ.

In nucleotides, the CDR3 is TGTGCCATCAGTGACGGGGCGGGATCGGGCACAGATACGCAGTATTTT. Translated: CAISDGAGSGTDTQYF. This chain links TRBV10-3 with TRBJ2-3, with TRBD2 as a possible D gene (6 bases). The V and J ends lost 3 bases and 1 base respectively, with 14 bases between them. The CDR3 runs 16 residues. Germline V CDR1 and CDR2: ENHRY, SYGVKD.

The chain carries TRBV5-8 and TRBJ1-3; D uncertain. Germline V lookup: CDR1 SGHTS, CDR2 YDEGEE. V was cut by 1 base and J by 0 bases, with 8 bases left in between. The length of the CDR3 is 15 residues. CDR3 sequence (DNA): TGTGCCAGCAGCTTGACGGGGAACTCTGGAAACACCATATATTTT. Its protein is CASSLTGNSGNTIYF.

The CDR3 nucleotides are TGTGCCAGCAGGAGGTCCCCCCCCCAGGGAGGACTACAGTACTTC. Its protein is CASRRSPPQGGLQYF. This chain links TRBV6-1 with TRBJ2-7, with TRBD2 as a possible D gene (6 bases). The CDR3 covers 15 residues. V lost 6 bases and J lost 10, with 25 bases in between. CDR1 MNHNS and CDR2 SASEGT come from the germline V gene.

The chain uses TRBV28 and TRBJ2-7; weak D call: TRBD2 (5 bases). This CDR3 has 15 amino acids. Trimming removed 4 bases from V and 2 bases from J, with 15 bases in between. Per the germline V gene, CDR1 is MDHEN and CDR2 is SYDVKM. This CDR3 reads CASSSPGSGAYEQYF. The CDR3 DNA follows: TGTGCCAGCAGTTCCCCGGGAAGCGGAGCCTACGAGCAGTACTTC.

The chain uses TRBV10-3 and TRBJ2-1; the D gene is possibly TRBD1 (5 bases). CDR3 size: 15 residues. Between the trimmed V and J ends, which lost 0 bases and 8 bases, there was a span of 14 bases. The V gene's germline CDR1 is ENHRY and CDR2 SYGVKD. CDR3 sequence (DNA): TGTGCCATCAGTGAGTCTGGGCCCCAGGGCCATGAGCAGTTCTTC. Amino acid sequence: CAISESGPQGHEQFF.

The chain carries TRBV6-4 and TRBJ2-1; 10 bases fit TRBD2. From germline, CDR1 is MRHNA and CDR2 SNTAGT. V lost 3 bases, J lost 10 bases, and 3 bases stayed unmatched. The CDR3 has 13 amino acids. The CDR3 nucleotides are TGTGCCAGCAGTGAGGTAGCGGGAGGAGAGCAGTTCTTC. It translates to CASSEVAGGEQFF.

This chain uses TRBV4-3 with TRBJ1-4; D gene ambiguous. Looked up from germline, CDR1 is LGHNA and CDR2 is YSLEER. The CDR3 spans 16 residues. The V end was cut by 1 base, the J end by 0 bases, with 9 bases between. CDR3 region: CASSQAYVATNEKLFF. DNA of the CDR3: TGCGCCAGCAGCCAAGCCTATGTTGCAACTAATGAAAAACTGTTTTTT.

V is TRBV7-2 and J is TRBJ2-7; 10 nucleotides agree with TRBD1. The CDR3 is 15 amino acids. CDR1 SGHTA and CDR2 FQGNSA come from the germline V gene. The ends lost 0 bases at V and 6 bases at J; junction bases unmatched: 5. DNA for the CDR3: TGTGCCAGCAGCTTAGCCTCGGACAGGGGGTCCGAGCAGTACTTC. Its translation: CASSLASDRGSEQYF.

This chain connects TRBV7-3 to TRBJ2-1; 13 positions match TRBD2. Looked up from germline, CDR1 is SGHTA and CDR2 is FQGTGA. After removal of 4 bases from V and 6 bases from J, the junction contained 6 bases not matched to a gene. The CDR3 sequence is 16 residues long. CDR3 residues: CASSYSGLAGINEQFF. CDR3 sequence (DNA): TGTGCCAGCAGCTACTCGGGACTAGCGGGAATCAATGAGCAGTTCTTC.

The chain has TRBV11-2 and TRBJ2-1, with TRBD2 as a possible D gene (6 bases). V was trimmed by 5 bases and J by 4 bases, leaving 12 bases between them. This CDR3 region has 14 residues. Germline CDR1 SGHAT, CDR2 FQNNGV. The CDR3 bases are TGTGCCAGCAGCCCTAGTGGGGGGTACAATGAGCAGTTCTTC. Translating it yields CASSPSGGYNEQFF.

This chain connects TRBV18 to TRBJ2-5; D gene unclear. V lost 4 bases to trimming and J lost 1 base, with 7 bases between them. Germline V lookup: CDR1 KGHSH, CDR2 LQKENI. The CDR3 extends over 13 amino acids. CDR3 region: CASSQSVQETQYF. DNA for the CDR3: TGTGCCAGCTCACAGTCAGTCCAAGAGACCCAGTACTTC.